Presented here are 29 T cell receptor beta chains from one specimen sequenced in a study of T cells after posttransplantation cyclophosphamide. TCRdb's table, derived via immunoSEQ multiplex PCR, lists solely in-frame clones and lacks some. The table lists about 7,300 clones, more than 85% of them singletons. Material: CD4+ T cells sorted from blood. All receptors come from a woman between 45 and 60 years old in good health and a related stem cell transplant donor.

J is TRBJ1-2 and V is TRBV5-4; perhaps TRBD1 as D (6 bases). Trimming pared 0 bases from V and 2 bases from J, leaving 11 bases between. In germline, CDR1 is SGHNT, CDR2 YYREEE (reference sequence). The CDR3 spans 15 residues. This CDR3 reads CASSLGTANNYGYTF. The CDR3 DNA reads as TGTGCCAGCAGCTTGGGGACAGCAAACAACTATGGCTACACCTTC. Complete variable domain (other parts from reference TRBV5-4 and TRBJ1-2): ETGVTQSPTHLIKTRGQQVTLRCSSQSGHNTVSWYQQALGQGPQFIFQYYREEENGRGNFPPRFSGLQFPNYSSELNVNALELDDSALYLCASSLGTANNYGYTFGSGTRLTVV.

This CDR3 reads CASSQDRGREKLFF. In DNA, the CDR3 is TGTGCCAGCAGCCAGGACAGGGGGCGTGAAAAACTGTTTTTT. The gene calls are TRBV6-5 and TRBJ1-4; 11 nucleotides line up with TRBD1. This CDR3 has 14 amino acids. The germline gives CDR1 MNHEY, CDR2 SVGAGI. The junction had 4 bases not matched to a gene; V was cut back by 6 bases and J by 7 bases.

J is TRBJ1-1 and V is TRBV5-1; no definite D call. V shed 4 bases and J shed 0 bases, with 16 bases lying between them. CDR1 SGHRS and CDR2 YFSETQ come from the germline V gene. The CDR3 has 16 amino acids. This chain's CDR3 is CASSPLPDKMNTEAFF. In DNA form, the CDR3 reads TGCGCCAGCAGCCCGCTCCCTGACAAGATGAACACTGAAGCTTTCTTT. Looking up the rest from reference TRBV5-1 and TRBJ1-1 gives the full variable domain: KAGVTQTPRYLIKTRGQQVTLSCSPISGHRSVSWYQQTPGQGLQFLFEYFSETQRNKGNFPGRFSGRQFSNSRSEMNVSTLELGDSALYLCASSPLPDKMNTEAFFGQGTRLTVV.

The genes are TRBV27 and TRBJ2-3; weak D call: TRBD1 (6 bases). This CDR3 is 16 amino acids long. Trimming shortened V by 5 bases and J by 4 bases, and 19 bases separated the two germline ends. CDR1 and CDR2 from the germline V gene are MNHEY and SMNVEV (reference sequence). The CDR3 coding sequence is TGTGCCAGCAGTCCCTCGACAGGTCTTGGGGCAGATACGCAGTATTTT. It encodes CASSPSTGLGADTQYF.

The chain links TRBV19 to TRBJ1-6; 10 bases are shared with TRBD1. The CDR3 length is 13 residues. J gave up 9 bases and V 7 bases, and 3 bases lay outside the gene matches. Germline V gene data show CDR1 as LNHDA and CDR2 as SQIVND (reference sequence). CDR3 in DNA: TGTGCCAGTAAAGGACAGGGGGGTTCACCCCTCCACTTT. This codes for CASKGQGGSPLHF. Combining the CDR3 with reference TRBV19 and TRBJ1-6 gives the whole variable domain DGGITQSPKYLFRKEGQNVTLSCEQNLNHDAMYWYRQDPGQGLRLIYYSQIVNDFQKGDIAEGYSVSREKKESFPLTVTSAQKNPTAFYLCASKGQGGSPLHFGNGTRLTVT.

Points on this clone: At one end the junction does not follow the germline gene, possibly because of a read error. The rearrangement links TRBV4-2 to TRBJ2-7; 7 bases align to TRBD2. The CDR3 length is 14 residues. The V gene's germline CDR1 is LGHNA and CDR2 YNFKEQ. CDR3: CASSQETWGGGMNF. The CDR3 DNA reads as TGTGCCAGCAGCCAGGAAACCTGGGGGGGTGGTATGAACTTC.

This clone occurred once. The gene calls are TRBV5-1 and TRBJ1-1; D is unresolved. The germline gives CDR1 SGHRS, CDR2 YFSETQ. This CDR3 spans 15 amino acids. Trimming left V 0 bases short and J 0 bases short, with 9 bases between. CDR3 coding DNA: TGCGCCAGCAGCTTGGAGCCGGAGATGAACACTGAAGCTTTCTTT. The encoded protein is CASSLEPEMNTEAFF.

The CDR3 protein is CSVVGGASSYNEQFF. CDR3 DNA: TGCAGCGTTGTGGGCGGGGCGAGCTCCTACAATGAGCAGTTCTTC. The chain couples TRBV29-1 to TRBJ2-1, with a tentative D call TRBD2 (6 bases). The ends were cut back, 4 bases at V and 0 bases at J, with 13 bases in the middle. The length of the CDR3 is 15 residues. CDR1 and CDR2 from the germline V gene are SQVTM and ANQGSEA.

V usage is TRBV11-1 and J usage is TRBJ2-6; D is ambiguous. CDR3 length equals 16 residues. Per germline, CDR1 SGHAT and CDR2 FQDESV (reference sequence). V gave up 1 base and J gave up 3 bases, with 10 bases separating them. The CDR3 protein is CASSLGPHGGANVLTF. CDR3 DNA sequence: TGTGCCAGCAGCTTAGGCCCCCACGGTGGGGCCAACGTCCTGACTTTC.

The V and J genes are TRBV27 and TRBJ2-7, with 8 positions matching TRBD2. Germline assignment: CDR1 MNHEY and CDR2 SMNVEV (reference sequence). This CDR3 is built from 19 residues. With 5 bases clipped from V and 1 base from J, the junction kept 19 bases outside the gene matches. The CDR3 loop reads CASSACTGLDVIKSYEQYF. The CDR3 nucleotides read TGTGCCAGCAGTGCATGCACGGGACTAGATGTTATCAAGTCCTACGAGCAGTACTTC.

The chain is built from TRBV27 and TRBJ1-1, with unresolved D. Per germline, CDR1 MNHEY and CDR2 SMNVEV (reference sequence). Trimming removed 2 bases from V and 5 bases from J, with 9 bases in between. The CDR3 has 13 amino acids. CDR3 bases: TGTGCCAGCAGTTTAACCGGGGTTACTGAAGCTTTCTTT. Protein product: CASSLTGVTEAFF.

The rearrangement uses TRBV4-2 and TRBJ2-7, with 8 bases lining up with TRBD2. This CDR3 spans 15 amino acids. V was pared by 0 bases and J by 3 bases, with 4 bases of the junction left unmatched. Germline V lookup: CDR1 LGHNA, CDR2 YNFKEQ. This CDR3 reads CASSQERLAHYEQYF. CDR3 nucleotide sequence: TGTGCCAGCAGCCAAGAGAGACTAGCGCACTACGAGCAGTACTTC.

This sequence joins TRBV18 and TRBJ1-1, with TRBD1 matching over 7 bases. Trimming at V came to 3 bases and at J to 1 base, leaving 5 bases not matched to a gene. The CDR3 consists of 15 residues. Germline V CDR1 and CDR2: KGHSH, LQKENI. CDR3 loop: CASSPYGTENTEAFF. In DNA form, the CDR3 reads TGTGCCAGCTCACCCTACGGGACAGAGAACACTGAAGCTTTCTTT.

The V call is TRBV7-9, the J call TRBJ2-2, with TRBD2 identical over 12 bases. Trimming at V came to 5 bases and at J to 7 bases, leaving 8 bases not matched to a gene. CDR3 size: 16 residues. Germline CDR1 is SEHNR and CDR2 is FQNEAQ (reference sequence). The CDR3 DNA follows: TGTGCCAGCAGCCAGACTAGCGGGGGCTCTGGCGGGGAGCTGTTTTTT. Translation gives CASSQTSGGSGGELFF.

The chain recombines TRBV19 with TRBJ1-1; D is possibly TRBD1 (5 bases). CDR1 is LNHDA, CDR2 SQIVND, per germline (reference sequence). V dropped 5 bases and J dropped 1 base, with 17 bases sitting between them. This CDR3 has 16 amino acids. The CDR3 region has the DNA TGTGCCAGTAGTTCCCCGGTTGGGGCATCGAACACTGAAGCTTTCTTT. Amino acids: CASSSPVGASNTEAFF.

CDR3 residues: CASIGGGREETQYF. The CDR3 coding sequence is TGTGCCAGCATAGGAGGAGGGAGAGAGGAGACCCAGTACTTC. The genes are TRBV6-5 and TRBJ2-5; maybe TRBD2 (6 bases). Trimming left V 7 bases short and J 5 bases short, with 17 bases between. The germline V gene has CDR1 MNHEY and CDR2 SVGAGI. The CDR3 is made up of 14 amino acids.

Concerning this clone: Different DNA sequences within this sample yield the same CDR3. V is TRBV5-5 and J is TRBJ1-6; D gene unclear. Per germline, CDR1 SGHKS and CDR2 YYEKEE (reference sequence). The V end lost 2 bases, the J end lost 13 bases, and 7 bases lay between the germline ends. CDR3 length: 11 residues. The DNA for the CDR3 is TGTGCCAGCAGCTTAGACTCCCCCCTCCACTTT. It codes for CASSLDSPLHF.

This chain links TRBV5-1 with TRBJ2-7, with 7 bases that match TRBD1. This CDR3 is built from 16 residues. Germline V gives CDR1 SGHRS, CDR2 YFSETQ. V dropped 0 bases and J dropped 2; count of bases not matched to a gene: 8. The DNA of the CDR3 is TGCGCCAGCAGCTTGGCCATAGGGACAGACACCTACGAGCAGTACTTC. Translation gives CASSLAIGTDTYEQYF.

This clone appeared a few times. This chain uses TRBV18 with TRBJ1-2, with a weak D call TRBD1 (6 bases). The CDR3 is 15 amino acids. With 1 base removed from V and 5 bases from J, the gap between germline ends came to 14 bases. Germline CDR1 KGHSH, CDR2 LQKENI. The CDR3 is CASSPLISGDYGYTF. Written as DNA, the CDR3 is TGTGCCAGCTCACCACTCATCTCAGGGGATTATGGCTACACCTTC.

This chain uses TRBV25-1 with TRBJ2-7; possible D gene TRBD1, 6 bases. The germline V and J ends were trimmed by 4 bases and 2 bases, with 18 bases remaining between them. The CDR3 is made up of 16 amino acids. Looked up from germline, CDR1 is MGHDK and CDR2 is SYGVNS. CDR3 sequence reads: CASSAQWQGNPYEQYF. The CDR3 bases are TGTGCCAGCAGTGCCCAGTGGCAGGGGAATCCCTACGAGCAGTACTTC.

The genes are TRBV11-3 and TRBJ2-1, with 9 bases that match TRBD2. J gave up 6 bases and V 1 base, and 10 bases lay outside the gene matches. Germline V CDR1 and CDR2: SGHNT, YENEEA. The CDR3 is 17 residues long. CDR3 coding DNA: TGTGCCAGCAGCTTAGGTTCGTGGCGGGGGGGGCTCAATGAGCAGTTCTTC. Translated, it gives CASSLGSWRGGLNEQFF.

The chain couples TRBV5-1 to TRBJ1-2; weak D call: TRBD1 (6 bases). Germline values: CDR1 SGHRS, CDR2 YFSETQ. The CDR3 is 14 residues long. The V end was cut by 5 bases, the J end by 3 bases, with 14 bases between. CDR3 residues: CASSPGGADYGYTF. CDR3 DNA: TGCGCCAGCAGTCCGGGGGGGGCCGACTATGGCTACACCTTC. The variable domain in full, completed from reference TRBV5-1 and TRBJ1-2, reads KAGVTQTPRYLIKTRGQQVTLSCSPISGHRSVSWYQQTPGQGLQFLFEYFSETQRNKGNFPGRFSGRQFSNSRSEMNVSTLELGDSALYLCASSPGGADYGYTFGSGTRLTVV.

The V call is TRBV20-1, the J call TRBJ1-2; possible D gene TRBD1, 5 bases. The CDR3 contains 11 residues. CDR1 and CDR2 from the germline V gene are DFQATT and SNEGSKA (reference sequence). V was cut by 6 bases and J by 11 bases, with 16 bases left in between. The DNA of the CDR3 is TGCAGTGCAGTCAGGGCCAACGAATACACCTTC. It yields the protein CSAVRANEYTF.

The chain has TRBV27 and TRBJ2-7, with 9 bases matching TRBD1. The V gene's germline CDR1 is MNHEY and CDR2 SMNVEV (reference sequence). V was clipped by 2 bases and J by 5 bases; unmatched bases: 7. The CDR3 length is 15 residues. As DNA, the CDR3 is TGTGCCAGCAGTTTACCGGACAGGGGAAACCACGAGCAGTACTTC. This translates into CASSLPDRGNHEQYF.

V and J are TRBV2 and TRBJ2-5, with a possible D match to TRBD1 (5 bases). Near its end, the DNA agrees better with TRBJ2-7, so the J call may be wrong. The CDR3 covers 14 residues. Germline lookup yields CDR1 SNHLY and CDR2 FYNNEI. For the CDR3, the DNA is TGTGCCAGCAGGAGGACATTATCTATCAACGAGCAGTACTTC. As protein: CASRRTLSINEQYF.

V gene TRBV5-1 combines with J gene TRBJ2-3; 8 positions match TRBD2. V gave up 4 bases and J gave up 3 bases; unmatched junction bases: 7. The CDR3 extends over 15 amino acids. Germline loops: CDR1 SGHRS, CDR2 YFSETQ. As DNA, the CDR3 is TGCGCCAGCAGCCCTTGGATAGCGGGGACAGATACGCAGTATTTT. It is translated as CASSPWIAGTDTQYF.

Concerning this clone: One end of the junction varies from germline; a read error may be responsible. V gene TRBV11-3 combines with J gene TRBJ2-5, with D perhaps TRBD1 (6 bases). Germline V gene data show CDR1 as SGHNT and CDR2 as YENEEA. This CDR3 has 14 amino acids. CDR3 DNA: TGTGCCAGCAGCCTGCGACAGGACCAGGAGACCCAGTACTTC. Its translation is CASSLRQDQETQYF.

This clone appeared once. This rearrangement joins TRBV14 to TRBJ1-1; TRBD1 is a possible D gene (5 bases). CDR1 SGHDN and CDR2 FVKESK come from the germline V gene. Trimming pared 5 bases from V and 1 base from J, leaving 8 bases between. The CDR3 length is 13 residues. The CDR3 region has the DNA TGTGCCAGCAGCGTGCAGGGGAACACTGAAGCTTTCTTT. This gives the protein CASSVQGNTEAFF.

This chain joins TRBV19 and TRBJ2-3; 7 bases match TRBD1. V trimming: 3 bases; J trimming: 4 bases; junction bases outside the gene matches: 7. Germline V gives CDR1 LNHDA, CDR2 SQIVND (reference sequence). The CDR3 has 15 residues. CDR3 in DNA: TGTGCCAGTAGTATGAGGGGGCCTGCGGCAGATACGCAGTATTTT. Its protein product is CASSMRGPAADTQYF. The complete variable domain, with remaining parts taken from reference TRBV19 and TRBJ2-3, reads DGGITQSPKYLFRKEGQNVTLSCEQNLNHDAMYWYRQDPGQGLRLIYYSQIVNDFQKGDIAEGYSVSREKKESFPLTVTSAQKNPTAFYLCASSMRGPAADTQYFGPGTRLTVL.